These 15 T cell receptor beta chains share one sample of origin, sequenced in a study of untreated major depressive disorder. TCRdb's table, derived via immunoSEQ multiplex PCR, lists solely in-frame clones and lacks some. The sample shows around 20,000 clones, approximately 92% of them seen only once. The sequenced sample was CD4+ T cells from PBMCs. Receptor source: a young man in good health.

The chain links TRBV28 to TRBJ2-1, with D perhaps TRBD1 (6 bases). The germline V gene encodes CDR1 MDHEN and CDR2 SYDVKM. The CDR3 spans 13 residues. V was cut by 6 bases and J by 5 bases, with 11 bases left in between. CDR3 protein: CASRGAPHNEQFF. As DNA, the CDR3 is TGTGCCAGCAGGGGGGCCCCTCACAATGAGCAGTTCTTC. The whole variable domain, filled in from reference TRBV28 and TRBJ2-1, reads DVKVTQSSRYLVKRTGEKVFLECVQDMDHENMFWYRQDPGLGLRLIYFSYDVKMKEKGDIPEGYSVSREKKERFSLILESASTNQTSMYLCASRGAPHNEQFFGPGTRLTVL.

This clone was seen only once. This chain connects TRBV6-1 to TRBJ2-7; D is undetermined. CDR3 size: 14 residues. Trimming removed 1 base from V and 5 bases from J, with 12 bases in between. Germline V CDR1 and CDR2: MNHNS, SASEGT. CDR3 DNA: TGTGCCAGCAGTGAAGGTAATCTTAGGCACGAGCAGTACTTC. This translates into CASSEGNLRHEQYF.

This clone was observed once. The chain uses TRBV19 and TRBJ2-7; D gene uncertain. The V gene's germline CDR1 is LNHDA and CDR2 SQIVND (reference sequence). The length of the CDR3 is 12 residues. The V and J ends lost 5 bases and 7 bases respectively, with 12 bases between them. The CDR3, as DNA: TGTGCCAGTAGTCCACGGGTGGGGGAGCAGTACTTC. This codes for CASSPRVGEQYF.

The CDR3 reads CASSPGYNEQFF. The CDR3, as DNA: TGTGCCAGCAGCCCAGGATACAATGAGCAGTTCTTC. The rearrangement links TRBV6-6 to TRBJ2-1, with D unclear. V was pared by 6 bases and J by 4 bases, with 7 bases between. Germline V gene lookup returns CDR1 MNHNY and CDR2 SVGAGI (reference sequence). This CDR3 comprises 12 residues.

This sequence joins TRBV4-3 and TRBJ2-2; 10 positions match TRBD1. Germline V gene sequence: CDR1 LGHNA, CDR2 YSLEER. V dropped 0 bases and J dropped 7; count of bases not matched to a gene: 8. The CDR3 has 17 residues. CDR3 amino acids: CASSQDRDRGLGGELFF. The CDR3, as DNA: TGCGCCAGCAGCCAAGACCGGGACAGGGGCCTCGGCGGGGAGCTGTTTTTT.

V and J are TRBV6-5 and TRBJ2-1, with TRBD1 matching over 9 bases. The CDR3 totals 15 residues. Germline loops: CDR1 MNHEY, CDR2 SVGAGI. J was trimmed by 8 bases and V by 4 bases; bases with no gene match: 9. CDR3 amino acids: CASSSPTGGSYEQFF. Here the CDR3 DNA reads TGTGCCAGCAGTTCCCCGACAGGGGGTAGTTATGAGCAGTTCTTC.

The chain has TRBV4-2 and TRBJ2-7, with 7 bases fitting TRBD2. Germline values: CDR1 LGHNA, CDR2 YNFKEQ. V lost 4 bases to trimming and J lost 3 bases; unmatched junction nucleotides: 6. The CDR3 is 14 amino acids. The DNA for the CDR3 is TGTGCCAGCAGCCTTACGACTAGCAGCTACGAGCAGTACTTC. This translates into CASSLTTSSYEQYF.

CDR3: CASTMGQGDQNLYGYTF. CDR3 nucleotide sequence: TGTGCCAGCACCATGGGACAGGGGGACCAAAATCTCTATGGCTACACCTTC. The V and J genes are TRBV5-6 and TRBJ1-2; 11 nucleotides line up with TRBD1. This CDR3 has 17 residues. Germline CDR1 is SGHDT and CDR2 is YYEEEE. The trim removed 6 bases at V and 4 bases at J, leaving 14 bases unmatched.

The count of this clone is one. V and J are TRBV30 and TRBJ1-2; 9 bases line up with TRBD1. With V trimmed by 1 base and J by 8 bases, 5 bases remained unmatched. Germline V gene data show CDR1 as GTSNPN and CDR2 as SVGIG (reference sequence). CDR3 size: 13 residues. CDR3: CAWSGGTGRGYTF. CDR3 DNA sequence: TGTGCCTGGAGTGGGGGGACAGGGCGAGGCTACACCTTC. Full variable domain (rest looked up from reference TRBV30 and TRBJ1-2): SQTIHQWPATLVQPVGSPLSLECTVEGTSNPNLYWYRQAAGRGLQLLFYSVGIGQISSEVPQNLSASRPQDRQFILSSKKLLLSDSGFYLCAWSGGTGRGYTFGSGTRLTVV.

The chain's CDR3 is CASSFSGDHNEQFF. The CDR3 DNA reads TGCGCCAGCAGCTTCTCGGGAGACCACAATGAGCAGTTCTTC. The gene calls are TRBV5-1 and TRBJ2-1; a weak D match, TRBD2 (6 bases). This CDR3 is built from 14 residues. The V gene lost 2 bases and the J gene lost 5 bases, with 11 bases spanning the gap. Germline V gene sequence: CDR1 SGHRS, CDR2 YFSETQ.

The chain's CDR3 is CASSQRLAGVYEQYF. The CDR3 bases are TGCGCCAGCAGCCAGAGACTAGCGGGAGTCTACGAGCAGTACTTC. The chain joins TRBV4-3 to TRBJ2-7; 12 bases line up with TRBD2. Trimming at V came to 3 bases and at J to 3 bases, leaving 3 bases not matched to a gene. The CDR3 covers 15 residues. Germline CDR1 is LGHNA and CDR2 is YSLEER.

The chain links TRBV7-2 to TRBJ2-7; D is perhaps TRBD2 (5 bases). V shed 2 bases and J shed 3 bases, with 14 bases lying between them. The germline gives CDR1 SGHTA, CDR2 FQGNSA. This CDR3 region has 15 residues. CDR3 DNA sequence: TGTGCCAGCAGCTTAATGGCTAGCTGGAACTACGAGCAGTACTTC. Protein: CASSLMASWNYEQYF.

The chain uses TRBV11-2 and TRBJ1-2, with D unresolved. The CDR3 covers 13 residues. Germline V gene data show CDR1 as SGHAT and CDR2 as FQNNGV. Trimming cost V 4 bases and J 5 bases, with 11 bases left between them. The CDR3 loop reads CASSSPRAYGYTF. The CDR3 bases are TGTGCCAGCAGCTCCCCCCGGGCGTATGGCTACACCTTC.

This clone was seen a single time. The gene calls are TRBV30 and TRBJ1-4, with D unclear. This CDR3 is built from 11 residues. The V gene's germline CDR1 is GTSNPN and CDR2 SVGIG (reference sequence). V lost 2 bases, J lost 5 bases, and 3 bases lay in between. This CDR3 reads CAWSHNEKLFF. The CDR3 DNA sequence: TGTGCCTGGAGTCACAATGAAAAACTGTTTTTT.

The rearrangement uses TRBV29-1 and TRBJ1-1; D uncertain. The CDR3 is made up of 12 amino acids. V lost 6 bases and J lost 3, with 11 bases in between. Germline CDR1 is SQVTM and CDR2 is ANQGSEA. CDR3 in amino acids: CSVSPIDTEAFF. The CDR3 DNA sequence: TGCAGCGTCAGTCCCATAGACACTGAAGCTTTCTTT.